The text below deals with one T cell receptor (beta chain). Antigen unknown. Other DNA sequences in this specimen translate into the identical CDR3. This sample was taken from a study of shared clonotypes between healthy human individuals. Study details: Each donor contributed plates that comprised three CD4 naive, three CD4 memory, two CD8 naive and one CD8 memory. Study findings and constraints: When compared with the clonotypes that were shared by all four sorted-subset donors, the non-shared clonotypes turned out to have lower generation probabilities. Memory subsets generally showed smaller estimated richness than naive subsets did.

Sequencing was at deep level. Profiled with immunoSEQ multiplex PCR; TCRdb holds only in-frame clones, not every one. The table has approximately 2.5 million clones, more than 90% seen once. V lost 3 bases to trimming and J lost 5 bases; unmatched junction nucleotides: 5. Germline CDR1 and CDR2: SGHRS and YFSETQ. The CDR3 has 14 amino acids. The TCR comes from a man in his late teens or twenties in good health. The J gene is TRBJ1-1, the V gene TRBV5-1; 9 nucleotides agree with TRBD1. The sequenced sample was naive CD4+ T cells sorted from blood. Subset here: CD45RA+ positively selected. DNA for the CDR3: TGCGCCAGCAGCTCCGGGACAGGGAGGACTGAAGCTTTCTTT. It translates to CASSSGTGRTEAFF.